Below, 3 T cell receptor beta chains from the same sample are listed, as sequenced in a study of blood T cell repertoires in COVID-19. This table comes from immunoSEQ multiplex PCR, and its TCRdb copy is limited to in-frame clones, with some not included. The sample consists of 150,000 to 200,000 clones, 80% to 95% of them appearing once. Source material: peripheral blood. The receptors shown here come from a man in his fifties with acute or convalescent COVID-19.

CDR3 sequence: CASTLVAGTEAFF. DNA of the CDR3: TGTGCCAGCACCCTCGTGGCGGGCACTGAAGCTTTCTTT. The chain combines TRBV27 with TRBJ1-1, with D hard to call. The CDR3 has 13 residues. Germline CDR1 and CDR2: MNHEY and SMNVEV (reference sequence). Trimming cost V 7 bases and J 4 bases, with 13 bases left between them.

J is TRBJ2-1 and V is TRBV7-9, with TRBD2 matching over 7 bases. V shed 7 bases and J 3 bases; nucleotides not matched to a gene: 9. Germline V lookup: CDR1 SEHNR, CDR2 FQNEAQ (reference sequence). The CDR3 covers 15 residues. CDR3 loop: CASTDSRTSYNEQFF. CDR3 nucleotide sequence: TGTGCCAGCACCGACAGTCGGACTAGCTACAATGAGCAGTTCTTC.

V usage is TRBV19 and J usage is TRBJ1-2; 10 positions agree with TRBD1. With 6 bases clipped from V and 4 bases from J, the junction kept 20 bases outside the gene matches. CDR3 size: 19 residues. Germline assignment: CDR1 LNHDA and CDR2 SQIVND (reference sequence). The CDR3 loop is CASSPRSWDRGDRGYGYTF. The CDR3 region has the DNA TGTGCCAGTAGCCCGCGCAGTTGGGACAGGGGTGACAGGGGCTATGGCTACACCTTC. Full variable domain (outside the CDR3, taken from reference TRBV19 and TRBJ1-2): DGGITQSPKYLFRKEGQNVTLSCEQNLNHDAMYWYRQDPGQGLRLIYYSQIVNDFQKGDIAEGYSVSREKKESFPLTVTSAQKNPTAFYLCASSPRSWDRGDRGYGYTFGSGTRLTVV.